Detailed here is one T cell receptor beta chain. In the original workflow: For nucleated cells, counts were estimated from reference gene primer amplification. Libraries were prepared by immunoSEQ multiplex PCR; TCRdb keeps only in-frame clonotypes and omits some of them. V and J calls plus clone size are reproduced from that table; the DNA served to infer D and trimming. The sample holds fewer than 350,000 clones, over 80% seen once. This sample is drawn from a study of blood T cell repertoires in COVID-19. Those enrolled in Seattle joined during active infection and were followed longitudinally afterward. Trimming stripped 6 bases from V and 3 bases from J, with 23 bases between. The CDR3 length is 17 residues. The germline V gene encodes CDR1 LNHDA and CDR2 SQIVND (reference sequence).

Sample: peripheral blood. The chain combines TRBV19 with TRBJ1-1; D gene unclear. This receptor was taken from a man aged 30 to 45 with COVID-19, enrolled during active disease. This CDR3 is CASRKGDELRWDTEAFF. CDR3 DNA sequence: TGTGCCAGTAGGAAGGGAGACGAACTAAGGTGGGACACTGAAGCTTTCTTT.